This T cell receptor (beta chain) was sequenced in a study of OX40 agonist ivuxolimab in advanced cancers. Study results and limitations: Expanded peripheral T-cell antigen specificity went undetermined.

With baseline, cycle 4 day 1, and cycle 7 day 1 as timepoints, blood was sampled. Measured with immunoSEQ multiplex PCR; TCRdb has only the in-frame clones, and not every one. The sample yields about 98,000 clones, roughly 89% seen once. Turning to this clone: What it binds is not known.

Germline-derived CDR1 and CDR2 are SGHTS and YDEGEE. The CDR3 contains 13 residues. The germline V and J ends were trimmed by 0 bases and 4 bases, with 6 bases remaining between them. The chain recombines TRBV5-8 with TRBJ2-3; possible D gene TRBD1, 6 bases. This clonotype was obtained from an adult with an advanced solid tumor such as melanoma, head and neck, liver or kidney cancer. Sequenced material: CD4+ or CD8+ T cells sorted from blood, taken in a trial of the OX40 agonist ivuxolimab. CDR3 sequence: CASSLGGPDTQYF. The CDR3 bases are TGTGCCAGCAGCTTGGGGGGGCCAGATACGCAGTATTTT.